This T cell receptor beta chain was found in a study of blood T cell repertoires in COVID-19. The protocol was immunoSEQ multiplex PCR, while the TCRdb copy is restricted to in-frame clones and leaves out a portion. Here the sample spans approximately 290,000 clones, approximately 85% being singletons. The CDR3 totals 11 residues. V gave up 3 bases and J gave up 9 bases, with 6 bases separating them. The clonotype comes from a woman aged 30 to 39 who had recovered from COVID-19. Sequencing was performed on PBMCs or T cells enriched from blood (not recorded which). The gene calls are TRBV12-3 or TRBV12-4 and TRBJ2-1; D gene ambiguous. The CDR3, as DNA: TGTGCCAGCAGTTTCCCCGGTGAGCAGTTCTTC. The encoded protein is CASSFPGEQFF.